This TCR beta chain was captured by sequencing in a study of sequential checkpoint blockade in melanoma. The V end was cut by 2 bases, the J end by 4 bases, with 9 bases between. This CDR3 spans 15 amino acids. Germline loops: CDR1 SGHVS, CDR2 FQNEAQ. Clones were read by immunoSEQ multiplex PCR, and TCRdb kept only the in-frame ones, dropping some. The table has around 18,000 clones, roughly 69% seen once. Treatment: randomized to nivolumab then ipilimumab (arm A) or the reverse (arm B). PBMC sorting kept live CD3+CD8+ cells without CD19 or CD56. This clone was seen just once. The TCR sequence derives from a human donor with melanoma. Source: CD8+ T cells sorted from blood (inferred from file names), taken from a patient given nivolumab and ipilimumab in sequence. The rearrangement joins TRBV7-8 to TRBJ1-6, with no clear D. CDR3 sequence: CASSLLQAYNSPLHF. CDR3 in DNA: TGTGCCAGCAGCTTACTTCAAGCTTATAATTCACCCCTCCACTTT.